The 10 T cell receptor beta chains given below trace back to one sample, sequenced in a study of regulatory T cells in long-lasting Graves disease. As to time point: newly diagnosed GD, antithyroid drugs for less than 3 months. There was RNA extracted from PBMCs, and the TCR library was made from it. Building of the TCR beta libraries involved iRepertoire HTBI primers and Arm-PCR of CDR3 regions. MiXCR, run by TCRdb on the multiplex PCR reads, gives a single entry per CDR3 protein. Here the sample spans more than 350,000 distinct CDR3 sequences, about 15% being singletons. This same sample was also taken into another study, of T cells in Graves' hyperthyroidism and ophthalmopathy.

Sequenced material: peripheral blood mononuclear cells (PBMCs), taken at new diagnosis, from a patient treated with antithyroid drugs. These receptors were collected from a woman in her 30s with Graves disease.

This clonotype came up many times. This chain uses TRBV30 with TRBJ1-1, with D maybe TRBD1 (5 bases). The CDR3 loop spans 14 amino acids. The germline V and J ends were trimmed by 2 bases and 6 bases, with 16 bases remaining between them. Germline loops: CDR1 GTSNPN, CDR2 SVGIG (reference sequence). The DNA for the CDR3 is TGTGCCTGGAGTTCCGGGACTCTCTGGGCTGAAGCTTTCTTT. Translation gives CAWSSGTLWAEAFF.

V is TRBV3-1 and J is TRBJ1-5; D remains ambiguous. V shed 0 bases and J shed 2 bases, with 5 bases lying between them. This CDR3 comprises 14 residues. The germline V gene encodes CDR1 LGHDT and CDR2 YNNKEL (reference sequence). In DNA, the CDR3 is TGTGCCAGCAGCCAAGATGGGGGCAATCAGCCCCAGCATTTT. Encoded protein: CASSQDGGNQPQHF.

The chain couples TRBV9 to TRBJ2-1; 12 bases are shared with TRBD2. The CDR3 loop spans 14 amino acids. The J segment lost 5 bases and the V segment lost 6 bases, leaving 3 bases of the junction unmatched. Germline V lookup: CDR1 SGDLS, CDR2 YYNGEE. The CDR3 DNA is TGTGCCAGCAACCGACTAGCGGGAGACAATGAGCAGTTCTTC. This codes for CASNRLAGDNEQFF.

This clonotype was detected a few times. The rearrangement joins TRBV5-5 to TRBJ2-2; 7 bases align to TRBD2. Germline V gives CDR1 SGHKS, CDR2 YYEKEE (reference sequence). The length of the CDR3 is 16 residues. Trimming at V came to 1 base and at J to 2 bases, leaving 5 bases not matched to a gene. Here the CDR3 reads CASSLLLAANTGELFF. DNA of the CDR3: TGTGCCAGCAGCTTGCTCCTAGCGGCAAACACCGGGGAGCTGTTTTTT.

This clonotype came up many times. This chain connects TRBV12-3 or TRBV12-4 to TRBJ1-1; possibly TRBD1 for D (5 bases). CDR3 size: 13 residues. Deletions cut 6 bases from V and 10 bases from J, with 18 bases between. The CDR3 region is CASSLNRGSAAFF. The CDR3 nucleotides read TGTGCCAGCAGCCTTAATCGGGGCTCCGCAGCTTTCTTT.

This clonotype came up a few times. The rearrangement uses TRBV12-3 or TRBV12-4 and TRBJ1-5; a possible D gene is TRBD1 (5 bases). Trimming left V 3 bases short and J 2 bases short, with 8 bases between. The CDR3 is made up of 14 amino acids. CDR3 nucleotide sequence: TGTGCCAGCAGTTTTCTCAGGGGCAATCAGCCCCAGCATTTT. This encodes CASSFLRGNQPQHF.

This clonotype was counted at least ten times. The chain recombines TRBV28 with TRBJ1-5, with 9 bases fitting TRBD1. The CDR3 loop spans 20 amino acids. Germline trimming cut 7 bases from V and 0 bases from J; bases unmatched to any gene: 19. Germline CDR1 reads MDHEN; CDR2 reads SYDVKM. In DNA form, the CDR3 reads TGTGCCAGCACTCACCTTCTTGGACAGGGGCCGTTTTATAGCAATCAGCCCCAGCATTTT. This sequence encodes CASTHLLGQGPFYSNQPQHF. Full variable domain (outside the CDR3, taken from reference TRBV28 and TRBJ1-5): DVKVTQSSRYLVKRTGEKVFLECVQDMDHENMFWYRQDPGLGLRLIYFSYDVKMKEKGDIPEGYSVSREKKERFSLILESASTNQTSMYLCASTHLLGQGPFYSNQPQHFGDGTRLSIL.

CDR3 sequence (DNA): TGTGCCAGCAGTTTTTCGTTCGGGACAGGGCTCCTTACTGAAGCTTTCTTT. As protein: CASSFSFGTGLLTEAFF. J is TRBJ1-1 and V is TRBV12-3 or TRBV12-4; 9 nucleotides align to TRBD1. The trim removed 3 bases at V and 5 bases at J, leaving 13 bases unmatched. The CDR3 totals 17 residues.

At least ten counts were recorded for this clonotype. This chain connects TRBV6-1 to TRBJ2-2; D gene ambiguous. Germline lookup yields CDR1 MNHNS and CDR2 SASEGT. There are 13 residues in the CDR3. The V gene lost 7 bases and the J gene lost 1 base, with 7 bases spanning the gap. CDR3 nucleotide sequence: TGTGCCAGCATAGGCGGGAACACCGGGGAGCTGTTTTTT. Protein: CASIGGNTGELFF.

The DNA of the CDR3 is TGCGCCAGCACCGGGGCGGCAGATACGCAGTATTTT. It translates to CASTGAADTQYF. The chain joins TRBV10-2 to TRBJ2-3; D tentatively reads TRBD1 or TRBD2 (5 bases each). Germline V gene lookup returns CDR1 WSHSY and CDR2 SAAADI. The CDR3 extends over 12 amino acids. Trimming left V 7 bases short and J 4 bases short, with 9 bases between.